The next 2 T cell receptor beta chains were all read from a single sample in a study of cytomegalovirus exposure and HLA in healthy donors (dated by TCRdb to 2017 to 2019). To prepare the library, the immunoSEQ multiplex PCR assay was applied. For the multiplex PCR, a mixture combining 60 forward primers for TCR Vbeta segments and 13 reverse primers for TCR Jbeta segments was used. Not all clones reach the TCRdb copy of this immuneACCESS table, which keeps in-frame sequences only. Checked studies attribute under half of the gap to unresolved V genes and leave the rest unexplained. The sample yields 150,000 or so clones; around four fifths were counted once. The top ten hold roughly 1.9% of the sample. Sequences were obtained from PBMCs. The receptors were sampled from a woman in her thirties or forties in good health and CMV-seronegative.

The gene calls are TRBV18 and TRBJ1-5; 9 bases are a match to TRBD1. CDR1 is KGHSH and CDR2 is LQKENI in the germline V gene. CDR3 length equals 17 residues. V dropped 1 base and J dropped 4; count of bases not matched to a gene: 8. CDR3 sequence reads: CASSPRMGQGLNQPQHF. In DNA form, the CDR3 reads TGTGCCAGCTCACCACGTATGGGACAGGGCCTAAATCAGCCCCAGCATTTT.

The rearrangement joins TRBV7-3 to TRBJ2-7, with D tentatively TRBD2 (6 bases). V was trimmed by 5 bases and J by 0 bases, leaving 11 bases between them. The length of the CDR3 is 14 residues. Germline CDR1 reads SGHTA; CDR2 reads FQGTGA. CDR3 sequence: CASSISGDSYEQYF. The CDR3 DNA is TGTGCCAGCAGCATCTCGGGGGACTCCTACGAGCAGTACTTC. The whole variable domain, remainder taken from reference TRBV7-3 and TRBJ2-7, is GAGVSQTPSNKVTEKGKYVELRCDPISGHTALYWYRQSLGQGPEFLIYFQGTGAADDSGLPNDRFFAVRPEGSVSTLKIQRTERGDSAVYLCASSISGDSYEQYFGPGTRLTVT.